Listed below are T cell receptor beta chains from one sample, sequenced in a study of T cell responses to AZD1222 COVID-19 vaccine. Method: immunoSEQ multiplex PCR; TCRdb's copy keeps in-frame clones and lacks some. The table has about 110,000 clones, around 83% seen once. This specimen was peripheral blood, taken on day 0 of AZD1222 vaccination. These receptors all come from an adult in good health. Both conserved end residues are part of each CDR3. The order of the fields is J gene, clone size, V gene, CDR3 length, D gene, CDR3 DNA, CDR3 protein. A D gene is named only where the DNA matches it firmly. Size tells how often a clone was seen (once, few, many) or the class of an expanded clone, and some rows leave it out.

J gene: TRBJ1-5; clone size: -; V gene: TRBV1; CDR3 length: 17; D gene: -; CDR3 DNA: TGCACCAGCAGCCACCTCTGTGAGCCGGCGCACAATCAGCCCCAGCATTTT; CDR3 protein: CTSSHLCEPAHNQPQHF
J gene: TRBJ2-2; clone size: -; V gene: TRBV7-2; CDR3 length: 14; D gene: -; CDR3 DNA: TGTGCCAGCAGCTTAGGACCCACGGGCGGGGAGCTGTTTTTT; CDR3 protein: CASSLGPTGGELFF
J gene: TRBJ1-1; clone size: -; V gene: TRBV3-1/TRBV3-2; CDR3 length: 11; D gene: -; CDR3 DNA: TGTGCCAGCAGCCACGGCTCTGAAGCTTTCTTT; CDR3 protein: CASSHGSEAFF
J gene: TRBJ2-5; clone size: -; V gene: TRBV4-1; CDR3 length: 12; D gene: -; CDR3 DNA: TGCGCCAGCAGCCAAGCCGGGGGGACCCAGTACTTC; CDR3 protein: CASSQAGGTQYF
J gene: TRBJ1-1; clone size: -; V gene: TRBV19; CDR3 length: 14; D gene: -; CDR3 DNA: TGTGCCAGTAGTCCTGGGAAGAGGAACACTGAAGCTTTCTTT; CDR3 protein: CASSPGKRNTEAFF
J gene: TRBJ1-1; clone size: -; V gene: TRBV5-1; CDR3 length: 16; D gene: TRBD1; CDR3 DNA: TGCGCCAGCAGCTACCGGGACAGGGAATGGAACACTGAAGCTTTCTTT; CDR3 protein: CASSYRDREWNTEAFF
J gene: TRBJ1-4; clone size: -; V gene: TRBV5-1; CDR3 length: 14; D gene: -; CDR3 DNA: TGCGGAGCAACTACCGGGACAAATAATGAAAAACTGTTTTTT; CDR3 protein: CGATTGTNNEKLFF
J gene: TRBJ2-1; clone size: once; V gene: TRBV5-1; CDR3 length: 14; D gene: TRBD1; CDR3 DNA: TGCGCCAGCACCCCAGGACAGGCGAACAATGAGCAGTTCTTC; CDR3 protein: CASTPGQANNEQFF
J gene: TRBJ2-7; clone size: few; V gene: TRBV28; CDR3 length: 14; D gene: -; CDR3 DNA: TGTGCCAGCAGTTTTTCGGGGGTCCCCTACGAGCAGTACTTC; CDR3 protein: CASSFSGVPYEQYF
J gene: TRBJ2-1; clone size: -; V gene: TRBV28; CDR3 length: 12; D gene: -; CDR3 DNA: TGTGCCAGCAGTCTGCGTGGTGATGAGCAGTTCTTC; CDR3 protein: CASSLRGDEQFF
J gene: TRBJ1-4; clone size: -; V gene: TRBV18; CDR3 length: 13; D gene: TRBD1; CDR3 DNA: TGTGCCACCGAATCGGGGACAGATGAAAAACTGTTTTTT; CDR3 protein: CATESGTDEKLFF
J gene: TRBJ2-1; clone size: -; V gene: TRBV5-1; CDR3 length: 11; D gene: -; CDR3 DNA: TGCGCCAGCAGAACCACGGTTGAGCAGTTCTTC; CDR3 protein: CASRTTVEQFF
J gene: TRBJ2-2; clone size: -; V gene: TRBV3-1/TRBV3-2; CDR3 length: 12; D gene: TRBD2; CDR3 DNA: TGTGCCAGCAGCCTCGGGAGGATGGAGCTGTTTTTT; CDR3 protein: CASSLGRMELFF
J gene: TRBJ2-5; clone size: -; V gene: TRBV7-2; CDR3 length: 15; D gene: TRBD2; CDR3 DNA: TGTGCCAGCAGCAACAGCGGGGGGTGGTTAGAGACCCAGTACTTC; CDR3 protein: CASSNSGGWLETQYF
J gene: TRBJ2-2; clone size: -; V gene: TRBV5-1; CDR3 length: 16; D gene: TRBD1; CDR3 DNA: TGCGCCAGCAGCCCGGCCCGGGACAGGGCTACCGGGGAGCTGTTTTTT; CDR3 protein: CASSPARDRATGELFF
J gene: TRBJ2-1; clone size: -; V gene: TRBV7-9; CDR3 length: 14; D gene: -; CDR3 DNA: TGTGCCAGCAGCTTCCGGACAGACTACAATGAGCAGTTCTTC; CDR3 protein: CASSFRTDYNEQFF
J gene: TRBJ2-5; clone size: -; V gene: TRBV28; CDR3 length: 19; D gene: TRBD2; CDR3 DNA: TGTGCCAGCAGTTACGATACCTGGACTAGCGGGGGGGCTGGAGAGACCCAGTACTTC; CDR3 protein: CASSYDTWTSGGAGETQYF
J gene: TRBJ1-5; clone size: -; V gene: TRBV6-5; CDR3 length: 15; D gene: -; CDR3 DNA: TGTGCCAGCAGTTTAAGGATCTCGGGCAATCAGCCCCAGCATTTT; CDR3 protein: CASSLRISGNQPQHF
J gene: TRBJ2-7; clone size: -; V gene: TRBV27; CDR3 length: 16; D gene: TRBD1; CDR3 DNA: TGTGCCAGCAGCTTACGAGAAACAGGGGGAGTCTACGAGCAGTACTTC; CDR3 protein: CASSLRETGGVYEQYF
J gene: TRBJ2-4; clone size: -; V gene: TRBV7-9; CDR3 length: 14; D gene: TRBD1; CDR3 DNA: TGTGCCAGCAGCCCGGACAGGGGGAAAAACATTCAGTACTTC; CDR3 protein: CASSPDRGKNIQYF
J gene: TRBJ1-5; clone size: few; V gene: TRBV5-1; CDR3 length: 15; D gene: TRBD1; CDR3 DNA: TGCGCCAGCAGCCCCGGGACAGGGCCCAATCAGCCCCAGCATTTT; CDR3 protein: CASSPGTGPNQPQHF
J gene: TRBJ1-1; clone size: -; V gene: TRBV10-1; CDR3 length: 14; D gene: -; CDR3 DNA: TGCGCCAGCAGTTCACCCACTTTCTCCACTGAAGCTTTCTTT; CDR3 protein: CASSSPTFSTEAFF
J gene: TRBJ2-7; clone size: -; V gene: TRBV24-1; CDR3 length: 13; D gene: TRBD1; CDR3 DNA: TGTGCCACCAGTGATTACACAGGGGCTGCGCAGTACTTC; CDR3 protein: CATSDYTGAAQYF
J gene: TRBJ2-5; clone size: -; V gene: TRBV15; CDR3 length: 16; D gene: -; CDR3 DNA: TGTGCCACCAGCAGCCGGGGGGCTTCGTCGGGAGAGACCCAGTACTTC; CDR3 protein: CATSSRGASSGETQYF
J gene: TRBJ2-7; clone size: -; V gene: TRBV27; CDR3 length: 11; D gene: TRBD1; CDR3 DNA: TGTGCCAGCAGTGAAGGACAGGGGGAGTACTTC; CDR3 protein: CASSEGQGEYF
J gene: TRBJ2-7; clone size: -; V gene: TRBV6-5; CDR3 length: 13; D gene: TRBD2; CDR3 DNA: TGTGCCAGCACCAACGGGGGGGGCCGGAAGCAGTACTTC; CDR3 protein: CASTNGGGRKQYF
J gene: TRBJ1-1; clone size: -; V gene: TRBV5-8; CDR3 length: 9; D gene: TRBD1; CDR3 DNA: TGTGCCAGCGGCAGGGGGTCTCGATTT; CDR3 protein: CASGRGSRF
J gene: TRBJ1-2; clone size: -; V gene: TRBV7-9; CDR3 length: 12; D gene: -; CDR3 DNA: TGTGCCAGCAGCCTCAATTACGATGGCTACACCTTC; CDR3 protein: CASSLNYDGYTF
J gene: TRBJ2-1; clone size: -; V gene: TRBV7-2; CDR3 length: 17; D gene: TRBD2; CDR3 DNA: TGTGCCAGCAGCTTAGGTCATACTAGCGGGCAATACAATGAGCAGTTCTTC; CDR3 protein: CASSLGHTSGQYNEQFF
J gene: TRBJ2-1; clone size: -; V gene: TRBV9; CDR3 length: 16; D gene: TRBD2; CDR3 DNA: TGTGCCAGCAGCTCCCCTCTAGCGGATTCCTACAATGAGCAGTTCTTC; CDR3 protein: CASSSPLADSYNEQFF
J gene: TRBJ1-1; clone size: -; V gene: TRBV5-4; CDR3 length: 14; D gene: TRBD1; CDR3 DNA: TGTGCCAGCAGCCTCGGACAGGGAGGATCAGAAGCTTTCTTT; CDR3 protein: CASSLGQGGSEAFF
J gene: TRBJ2-7; clone size: -; V gene: TRBV5-5; CDR3 length: 13; D gene: -; CDR3 DNA: TGTGCCAGCAGCACCCCCCGGGTGGGCGAGCAGTACTTC; CDR3 protein: CASSTPRVGEQYF
J gene: TRBJ2-7; clone size: -; V gene: TRBV7-6; CDR3 length: 17; D gene: TRBD1; CDR3 DNA: TGTGCCAGCAGCCCAAGCACAGGACAGGGACGGGACTACGAGCAGTACTTC; CDR3 protein: CASSPSTGQGRDYEQYF
J gene: TRBJ1-2; clone size: -; V gene: TRBV3-1/TRBV3-2; CDR3 length: 10; D gene: -; CDR3 DNA: TGTGCCAGCAGCCGATCCCCCCCCGATTTC; CDR3 protein: CASSRSPPDF
J gene: TRBJ2-3; clone size: -; V gene: TRBV10-3; CDR3 length: 15; D gene: -; CDR3 DNA: TGTGCCATCAGTGAGGGGGGGCTGGGCACAGATACGCAGTATTTT; CDR3 protein: CAISEGGLGTDTQYF
J gene: TRBJ1-6; clone size: -; V gene: TRBV5-1; CDR3 length: 16; D gene: TRBD1; CDR3 DNA: TGCGCCAGCAGCCAAAGCGCAGGGGGCGGTAATTCACCCCTCCACTTT; CDR3 protein: CASSQSAGGGNSPLHF
J gene: TRBJ1-4; clone size: -; V gene: TRBV19; CDR3 length: 15; D gene: TRBD1; CDR3 DNA: TGTGCCAGTAGTTCATACAGGGGCTATAATGAAAAACTGTTTTTT; CDR3 protein: CASSSYRGYNEKLFF
J gene: TRBJ1-1; clone size: -; V gene: TRBV4-1; CDR3 length: 18; D gene: -; CDR3 DNA: TGCGCCAGCAGCCAATCAATCGCGGGGGGTCTCGAGTACACTGAAGCTTTCTTT; CDR3 protein: CASSQSIAGGLEYTEAFF
J gene: TRBJ1-3; clone size: once; V gene: TRBV30; CDR3 length: 15; D gene: -; CDR3 DNA: TGTGCCTGGAGCGACCGGGGCAGCTCTGGAAACACCATATATTTT; CDR3 protein: CAWSDRGSSGNTIYF
J gene: TRBJ2-1; clone size: -; V gene: TRBV6-4; CDR3 length: 14; D gene: TRBD1; CDR3 DNA: TGTGCCAGCAGTGACACGGACAGGGGGAATGAGCAGTTCTTC; CDR3 protein: CASSDTDRGNEQFF
J gene: TRBJ1-1; clone size: -; V gene: TRBV28; CDR3 length: 15; D gene: TRBD1; CDR3 DNA: TGTGCCAGCAGTCTAGGGGGCAGGCTGAACACTGAAGCTTTCTTT; CDR3 protein: CASSLGGRLNTEAFF